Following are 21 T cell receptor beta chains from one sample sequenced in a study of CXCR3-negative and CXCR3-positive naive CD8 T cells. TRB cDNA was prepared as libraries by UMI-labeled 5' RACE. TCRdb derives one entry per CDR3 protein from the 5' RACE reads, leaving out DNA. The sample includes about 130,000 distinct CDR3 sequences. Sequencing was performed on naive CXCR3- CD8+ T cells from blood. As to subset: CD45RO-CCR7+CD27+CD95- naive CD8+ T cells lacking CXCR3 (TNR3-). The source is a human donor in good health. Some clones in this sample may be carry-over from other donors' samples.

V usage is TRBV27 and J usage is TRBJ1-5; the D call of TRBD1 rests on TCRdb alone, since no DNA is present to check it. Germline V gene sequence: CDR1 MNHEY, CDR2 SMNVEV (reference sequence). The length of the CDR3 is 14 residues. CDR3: CASSLAGGNQPQHF.

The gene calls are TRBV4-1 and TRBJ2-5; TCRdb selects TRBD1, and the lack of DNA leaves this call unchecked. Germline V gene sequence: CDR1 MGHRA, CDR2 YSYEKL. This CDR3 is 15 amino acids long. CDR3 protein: CASSQGISRAETQYF.

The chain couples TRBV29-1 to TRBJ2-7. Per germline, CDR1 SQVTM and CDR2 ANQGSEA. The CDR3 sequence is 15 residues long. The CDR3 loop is CSVEVRAISSYEQYF.

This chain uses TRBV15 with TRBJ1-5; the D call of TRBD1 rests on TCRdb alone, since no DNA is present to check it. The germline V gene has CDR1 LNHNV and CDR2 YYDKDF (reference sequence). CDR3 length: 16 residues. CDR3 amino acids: CATSRDRDRINQPQHF.

CDR3 region: CASRLRSVRDTEAFF. This chain uses TRBV10-1 with TRBJ1-1. CDR3 length equals 15 residues. Germline V gene sequence: CDR1 WNHNN, CDR2 SYGVQD (reference sequence).

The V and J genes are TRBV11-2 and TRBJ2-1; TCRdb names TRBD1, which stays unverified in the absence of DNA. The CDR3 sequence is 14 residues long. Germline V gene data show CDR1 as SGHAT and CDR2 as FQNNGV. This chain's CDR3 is CASSLPGAYNEQFF.

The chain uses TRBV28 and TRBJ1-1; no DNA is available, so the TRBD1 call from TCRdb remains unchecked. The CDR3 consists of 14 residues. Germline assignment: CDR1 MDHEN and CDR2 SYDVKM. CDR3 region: CASSLTGIIAGAFF. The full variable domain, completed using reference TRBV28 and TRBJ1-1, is DVKVTQSSRYLVKRTGEKVFLECVQDMDHENMFWYRQDPGLGLRLIYFSYDVKMKEKGDIPEGYSVSREKKERFSLILESASTNQTSMYLCASSLTGIIAGAFFGQGTRLTVV.

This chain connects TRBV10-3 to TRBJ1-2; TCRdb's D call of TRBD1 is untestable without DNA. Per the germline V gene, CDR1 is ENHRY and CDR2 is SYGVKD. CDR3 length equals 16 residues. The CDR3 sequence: CAISNSGTGDVDGYTF.

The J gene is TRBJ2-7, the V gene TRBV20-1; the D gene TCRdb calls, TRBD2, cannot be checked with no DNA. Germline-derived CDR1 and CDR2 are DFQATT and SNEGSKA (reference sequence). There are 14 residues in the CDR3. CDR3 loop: CSARDRTGGYEQYF.

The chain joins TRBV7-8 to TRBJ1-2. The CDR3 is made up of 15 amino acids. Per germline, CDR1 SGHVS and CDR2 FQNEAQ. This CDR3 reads CASSQYSGPLGGYTF.

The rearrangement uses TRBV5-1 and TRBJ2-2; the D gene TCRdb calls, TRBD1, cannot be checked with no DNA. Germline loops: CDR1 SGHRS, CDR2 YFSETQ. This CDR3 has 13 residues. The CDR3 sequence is CASSYQGPGELFF.

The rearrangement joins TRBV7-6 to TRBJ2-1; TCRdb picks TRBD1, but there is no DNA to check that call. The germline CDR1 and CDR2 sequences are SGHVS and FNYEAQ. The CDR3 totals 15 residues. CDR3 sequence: CASSPGRSSYNEQFF. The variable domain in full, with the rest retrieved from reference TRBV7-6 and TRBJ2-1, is GAGVSQSPRYKVTKRGQDVALRCDPISGHVSLYWYRQALGQGPEFLTYFNYEAQQDKSGLPNDRFSAERPEGSISTLTIQRTEQRDSAMYRCASSPGRSSYNEQFFGPGTRLTVL.

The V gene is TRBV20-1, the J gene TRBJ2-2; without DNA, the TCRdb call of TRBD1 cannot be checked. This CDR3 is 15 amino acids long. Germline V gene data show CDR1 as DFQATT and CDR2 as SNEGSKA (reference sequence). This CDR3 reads CSAKGDEGVIGELFF.

CDR3 residues: CASRDSDRGMHEQYF. The rearrangement links TRBV6-1 to TRBJ2-7; TCRdb lists TRBD1, though no DNA is available to test this call. Germline loops: CDR1 MNHNS, CDR2 SASEGT. The CDR3 totals 15 residues.

The CDR3 spells CASSQTAGRTSGKETQYF. The rearrangement uses TRBV4-2 and TRBJ2-5; TCRdb's assignment of TRBD2 cannot be checked, as there is no DNA. This CDR3 spans 18 amino acids. Germline V gene data show CDR1 as LGHNA and CDR2 as YNFKEQ.

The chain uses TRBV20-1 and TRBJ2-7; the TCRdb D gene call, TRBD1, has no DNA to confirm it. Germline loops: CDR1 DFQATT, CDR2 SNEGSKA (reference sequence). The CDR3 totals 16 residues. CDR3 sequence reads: CSARSPDRVTSYEQYF.

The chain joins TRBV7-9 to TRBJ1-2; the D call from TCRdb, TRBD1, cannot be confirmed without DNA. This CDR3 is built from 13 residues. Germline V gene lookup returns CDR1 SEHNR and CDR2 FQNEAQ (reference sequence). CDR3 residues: CASINQGGLGYTF.

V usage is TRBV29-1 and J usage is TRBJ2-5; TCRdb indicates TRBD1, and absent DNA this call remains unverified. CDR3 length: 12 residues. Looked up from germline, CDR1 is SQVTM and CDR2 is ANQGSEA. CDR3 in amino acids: CSVGQVQETQYF.

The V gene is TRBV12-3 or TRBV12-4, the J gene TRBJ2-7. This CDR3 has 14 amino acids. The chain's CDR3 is CASSSRLEPHEQYF.

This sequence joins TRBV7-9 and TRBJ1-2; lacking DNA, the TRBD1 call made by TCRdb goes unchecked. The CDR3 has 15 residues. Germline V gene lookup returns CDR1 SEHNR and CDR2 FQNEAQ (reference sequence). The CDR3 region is CASSQGTGDNYGYTF.

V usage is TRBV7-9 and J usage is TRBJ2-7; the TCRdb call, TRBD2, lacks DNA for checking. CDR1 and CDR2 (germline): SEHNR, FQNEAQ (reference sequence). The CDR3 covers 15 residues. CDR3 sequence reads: CASNLVSGVASEQYF.